This record concerns one T cell receptor beta chain sequence. TCRdb processed the 5' RACE reads again and assigns one entry to each CDR3 protein, with no DNA. Here the sample table reports hundreds of thousands of distinct CDR3 sequences. CDR3 length equals 15 residues. CDR1 MNHEY and CDR2 SVGAGI come from the germline V gene. This specimen comes from a study of T cells expressing NK-cell markers. The receptor comes from a woman aged 18 to 75 in good health. The sequenced sample was blood T cells: a sorted CD56 or NKG2C T cell subset, CD4+ or CD8+ T cells, or bulk PBMC T cells (not recorded which). The chain employs TRBV6-5 and TRBJ2-1; absent DNA, TCRdb's TRBD2 call cannot be checked. CDR3 sequence reads: CASSYSNVGGREQFF.